This T cell receptor (beta chain) is from a study of naive and memory T cell subsets. Study findings and constraints: Especially in CD8 cells, naive repertoires contained a few larger clonotypes, possibly CD45RA-re-expressing memory cells.

An equimolar mix of two oligonucleotides served as the beta constant-region primer for TRBC1 and TRBC2. Nested alpha and beta constant-region primers with the SP2 primer drove four PCR rounds on ligated cDNA. One entry per CDR3 protein, called by TCRdb with MiXCR from the UMI-ligation and nested PCR reads. This table holds 150,000 or so distinct CDR3 sequences, approximately 22% found once. A word on this clonotype: Its target is unknown.

The V segment lost 7 bases and the J segment 0 bases; nucleotides outside the gene matches: 8. CDR1 and CDR2 (germline): MDHEN, SYDVKM. This CDR3 region has 16 residues. V gene TRBV28 combines with J gene TRBJ2-1, with 8 nucleotides matching TRBD2. The sample comprised naive CD4+ T cells from blood. This TCR came from a human donor in good health. The CDR3 DNA reads as TGTGCCAGCACCGGGAGGGGGTTTCACTCCTACAATGAGCAGTTCTTC. Amino acid sequence: CASTGRGFHSYNEQFF.